The 25 T cell receptor beta chains in this list originate from one sample, sequenced in a study of blood T cell repertoires in COVID-19. Method: immunoSEQ multiplex PCR; TCRdb's copy keeps in-frame clones and lacks some. The sample holds 25,000 to 30,000 clones, roughly 90% seen once. Sequencing was carried out using peripheral blood. The receptors were gathered from a human donor in a cohort sampled during active COVID-19.

The rearrangement links TRBV19 to TRBJ1-3; D is perhaps TRBD1 (6 bases). Germline assignment: CDR1 LNHDA and CDR2 SQIVND (reference sequence). V was trimmed by 5 bases and J by 2 bases, leaving 10 bases between them. This CDR3 region has 14 residues. The CDR3 loop is CASSVGTPGNTIYF. CDR3 DNA sequence: TGTGCCAGTAGTGTGGGGACACCTGGAAACACCATATATTTT.

V and J are TRBV29-1 and TRBJ2-5; the D gene is possibly TRBD1 (6 bases). The germline gives CDR1 SQVTM, CDR2 ANQGSEA. The CDR3 length is 16 residues. The V and J ends lost 3 bases and 0 bases respectively, with 17 bases between them. Written as DNA, the CDR3 is TGCAGCGTTGACCTCGGACAGAACTGGTACCAAGAGACCCAGTACTTC. The encoded protein is CSVDLGQNWYQETQYF.

This clone has more than one count but fewer than ten. This chain connects TRBV12-5 to TRBJ1-4; D is perhaps TRBD1 (5 bases). There are 11 residues in the CDR3. V lost 6 bases, J lost 10 bases, and 9 bases lay in between. Germline V gives CDR1 LGHNT, CDR2 FRNRAP. Written as DNA, the CDR3 is TGTGCTAGTGGGCAGGGTGGAAAACTGTTTTTT. Translated, it gives CASGQGGKLFF.

The CDR3 DNA reads TGTGCCAGCAGTTTAGCAGGGGGGAGTAATTCACCCCTCCACTTT. Its translation is CASSLAGGSNSPLHF. The chain couples TRBV27 to TRBJ1-6, with 7 bases identical to TRBD1. Germline lookup yields CDR1 MNHEY and CDR2 SMNVEV (reference sequence). The CDR3 runs to 15 residues. V lost 2 bases and J lost 6; bases outside the gene matches: 4.

This chain joins TRBV6-6 and TRBJ1-6; D is perhaps TRBD1 (5 bases). Germline-derived CDR1 and CDR2 are MNHNY and SVGAGI (reference sequence). The CDR3 runs to 14 residues. V was pared by 7 bases and J by 10 bases, with 17 bases between. The CDR3 DNA is TGTGCCAGCACCCTGATCAGGGTCAGCTCACCCCTCCACTTT. It codes for CASTLIRVSSPLHF.

In its sample, this clone was seen once. The chain joins TRBV7-2 to TRBJ1-6, with 7 bases aligning to TRBD1. The CDR3 is 17 residues long. Germline V gene data show CDR1 as SGHTA and CDR2 as FQGNSA. The junction had 8 bases not matched to a gene; V was cut back by 5 bases and J by 1 base. Here the CDR3 reads CASSPGKGASYNSPLHF. CDR3 sequence (DNA): TGTGCCAGCAGCCCGGGGAAGGGGGCGTCCTATAATTCACCCCTCCACTTT.

In this sample, this clone turned up once. J is TRBJ2-5 and V is TRBV5-1, with D possibly TRBD1 on 6 matching bases. Germline assignment: CDR1 SGHRS and CDR2 YFSETQ. Trimming took off 4 bases at V and 7 bases at J, with 23 bases between the two ends. This CDR3 region has 16 residues. CDR3 sequence (DNA): TGCGCCAGCAGCCTGGCAGCAGGGGCGGTAATCGGGACCCAGTACTTC. Its protein is CASSLAAGAVIGTQYF.

The chain has TRBV7-6 and TRBJ1-5; D is possibly TRBD1 (5 bases). This CDR3 has 14 residues. The germline CDR1 and CDR2 sequences are SGHVS and FNYEAQ. V lost 5 bases and J lost 9, with 17 bases in between. CDR3 in DNA: TGTGCCAGCAGCCTAAAACCAGGGCCGATGCCCCAGCATTTT. Protein sequence: CASSLKPGPMPQHF. Full variable domain (remainder filled in from reference TRBV7-6 and TRBJ1-5): GAGVSQSPRYKVTKRGQDVALRCDPISGHVSLYWYRQALGQGPEFLTYFNYEAQQDKSGLPNDRFSAERPEGSISTLTIQRTEQRDSAMYRCASSLKPGPMPQHFGDGTRLSIL.

The chain has TRBV2 and TRBJ2-2; 8 bases match TRBD1. J was trimmed by 3 bases and V by 4 bases; bases with no gene match: 1. This CDR3 region has 14 residues. Germline assignment: CDR1 SNHLY and CDR2 FYNNEI. CDR3 nucleotide sequence: TGTGCCAGCAGTGGACAGGGGTACACCGGGGAGCTGTTTTTT. Translated: CASSGQGYTGELFF.

The chain recombines TRBV12-3 or TRBV12-4 with TRBJ1-6, with TRBD1 matching 9 bases. With 6 bases clipped from V and 8 bases from J, the junction kept 2 bases outside the gene matches. CDR3 length equals 13 residues. The CDR3: CASSRDRDSPLHF. CDR3 sequence (DNA): TGTGCCAGCAGCCGGGACAGGGATTCACCCCTCCACTTT.

V gene TRBV7-9 combines with J gene TRBJ2-7; 9 bases align to TRBD1. With V trimmed by 1 base and J by 5 bases, 6 bases remained unmatched. The length of the CDR3 is 15 residues. The V gene's germline CDR1 is SEHNR and CDR2 FQNEAQ (reference sequence). The DNA of the CDR3 is TGTGCCAGCAGCTTAGGCGGGACAGGGTGGGACGAGCAGTACTTC. Amino acids: CASSLGGTGWDEQYF.

This chain uses TRBV28 with TRBJ1-5; D is perhaps TRBD1 (5 bases). There are 12 residues in the CDR3. Germline V CDR1 and CDR2: MDHEN, SYDVKM. Trimming removed 6 bases at V and 11 bases at J, with 14 bases between. Here the CDR3 DNA reads TGTGCCAGCAGCACAGACAGATGGGCCCAGCATTTT. This gives the protein CASSTDRWAQHF.

The rearrangement links TRBV6-1 to TRBJ2-7, with TRBD1 matching over 9 bases. V shed 3 bases, J shed 3 bases, and the junction held 3 bases outside the gene matches. CDR1 MNHNS and CDR2 SASEGT come from the germline V gene. This CDR3 region has 14 residues. The DNA of the CDR3 is TGTGCCAGCAGTGAGACAGGGGGTGACTACGAGCAGTACTTC. This sequence encodes CASSETGGDYEQYF.

The CDR3 region is CASSLAAGQEKLFF. The CDR3 DNA follows: TGTGCCAGCAGCTTAGCTGCGGGCCAAGAAAAACTGTTTTTT. The rearrangement links TRBV7-9 to TRBJ1-4, with no clear D. The CDR3 extends over 14 amino acids. V was cut by 0 bases and J by 8 bases, with 10 bases left in between. Germline V gives CDR1 SEHNR, CDR2 FQNEAQ (reference sequence).

This chain joins TRBV7-2 and TRBJ2-3; 9 bases fit TRBD2. V shed 1 base and J 3 bases; nucleotides not matched to a gene: 8. The CDR3 runs 17 residues. From germline, CDR1 is SGHTA and CDR2 FQGNSA. The CDR3 nucleotides are TGTGCCAGCAGCTTAGGTAGCGGGGGTCGATGGACAGATACGCAGTATTTT. This sequence encodes CASSLGSGGRWTDTQYF.

This chain connects TRBV3-1 (or the pseudogene TRBV3-2) to TRBJ1-1; TRBD1 agrees at 8 bases. The CDR3 is 16 amino acids. V lost 1 base to trimming and J lost 6 bases; unmatched junction nucleotides: 10. From germline, CDR1 is LGHDT and CDR2 YNNKEL (reference sequence). The CDR3 protein is CASSQGPTDRAPEAFF. CDR3 coding DNA: TGTGCCAGCAGCCAAGGTCCGACGGACAGGGCACCTGAAGCTTTCTTT.

This chain links TRBV27 with TRBJ2-3, with 8 positions matching TRBD1. The CDR3 is made up of 18 amino acids. Germline CDR1 and CDR2: MNHEY and SMNVEV (reference sequence). V shed 1 base, J shed 0 bases, and the junction held 9 bases outside the gene matches. As DNA, the CDR3 is TGTGCCAGCAGTTTATACCCCCCGACAGGGGCTAGCACAGATACGCAGTATTTT. Its translation is CASSLYPPTGASTDTQYF.

CDR3 protein: CASSQEAGGYNEQFF. CDR3 bases: TGCGCCAGCAGCCAAGAGGCCGGGGGCTACAATGAGCAGTTCTTC. The chain has TRBV4-3 and TRBJ2-1; TRBD2 might be the D (6 bases). CDR3 size: 15 residues. The V gene lost 0 bases and the J gene lost 3 bases, with 9 bases spanning the gap. Germline V CDR1 and CDR2: LGHNA, YSLEER.

CDR3 bases: TGCGCCAGCAGCTTGAACAGGGATCGGACAACTAATGAAAAACTGTTTTTT. This encodes CASSLNRDRTTNEKLFF. The chain joins TRBV5-1 to TRBJ1-4; a weak D match, TRBD1 (6 bases). Germline loops: CDR1 SGHRS, CDR2 YFSETQ. The CDR3 loop spans 17 amino acids. Trimming removed 1 base from V and 0 bases from J, with 13 bases in between.

The chain couples TRBV28 to TRBJ2-1, with TRBD2 identical over 9 bases. Germline V gene lookup returns CDR1 MDHEN and CDR2 SYDVKM. Germline trimming cut 6 bases from V and 8 bases from J; bases unmatched to any gene: 8. CDR3 length: 14 residues. Written as DNA, the CDR3 is TGTGCCAGCAGCCTTAGCGGGGGTTGGTATGAGCAGTTCTTC. Amino acids: CASSLSGGWYEQFF.

The chain uses TRBV28 and TRBJ2-4, with D perhaps matching TRBD2 (5 bases). There are 15 residues in the CDR3. V was cut by 4 bases and J by 3 bases, with 13 bases left in between. Germline V gene lookup returns CDR1 MDHEN and CDR2 SYDVKM. CDR3 DNA sequence: TGTGCCAGCAGTTCCCTAGGAGGAGACAAAAACATTCAGTACTTC. The encoded protein is CASSSLGGDKNIQYF.

J is TRBJ2-7 and V is TRBV6-5, with D uncertain. The CDR3 covers 14 residues. V lost 0 bases, J lost 0 bases, and 6 bases lay in between. Germline V gene sequence: CDR1 MNHEY, CDR2 SVGAGI. This chain's CDR3 is CASSYSFRSYEQYF. The CDR3, as DNA: TGTGCCAGCAGTTACTCTTTTCGCTCCTACGAGCAGTACTTC.

This chain connects TRBV29-1 to TRBJ1-2; D is unclear. Per germline, CDR1 SQVTM and CDR2 ANQGSEA. This CDR3 has 13 residues. Trimming pared 4 bases from V and 3 bases from J, leaving 12 bases between. CDR3 in amino acids: CSVVLPGDYGYTF. Here the CDR3 DNA reads TGCAGCGTTGTTCTCCCAGGTGACTATGGCTACACCTTC.

This chain connects TRBV7-6 to TRBJ2-1, with TRBD2 matching over 7 bases. CDR1 is SGHVS and CDR2 is FNYEAQ in the germline V gene. The CDR3 covers 15 residues. The V and J ends lost 5 bases and 4 bases, in that order; junction bases with no gene match: 8. CDR3 DNA sequence: TGTGCCAGCAGCCCGGGACTACCGGGGTACAATGAGCAGTTCTTC. It encodes CASSPGLPGYNEQFF.

This sequence joins TRBV4-1 and TRBJ1-1; 10 positions match TRBD1. Germline assignment: CDR1 MGHRA and CDR2 YSYEKL. This CDR3 is 14 amino acids long. Trimming removed 1 base from V and 5 bases from J; junction bases left unmatched: 1. The chain's CDR3 is CASSQGQGATEAFF. CDR3 bases: TGCGCCAGCAGCCAAGGACAGGGGGCAACTGAAGCTTTCTTT.